This T cell receptor beta chain was documented in a study of blood T cells in healthy people across ages. Study-level background: Capture via template switching afforded approximately one barcoded beta molecule per two T cells.

With each sample, at least 5.5 micrograms of total RNA were extracted. There are 12 residues in the CDR3. Trimming took off 5 bases at V and 5 bases at J, with 11 bases between the two ends. Germline CDR1 reads DFQATT; CDR2 reads SNEGSKA (reference sequence). PCR was performed a second time for about 6 to 11 cycles using a sample-barcoded 5' primer and a J-beta primer mix. Through a template-switch adaptor with 12 random nucleotides, each cDNA molecule received a tag. Each CDR3 protein gets one entry after TCRdb re-called the 5' RACE reads with MiXCR. The table lists approximately 690,000 distinct CDR3 sequences, 45% to 65% of them singletons.

This chain connects TRBV20-1 to TRBJ2-3; D is perhaps TRBD2 (6 bases). The receptor was derived from a man in his fifties or sixties in good health. The sample consisted of blood. CDR3 sequence reads: CSAPLGGDTQYF. The CDR3 nucleotides read TGCAGTGCTCCACTCGGGGGAGATACGCAGTATTTT.